The 11 T cell receptor beta chains in this list originate from one sample, sequenced in a study of blood T cell repertoires in COVID-19. Sequenced by immunoSEQ multiplex PCR; TCRdb stores in-frame clones only, minus some. The table records about 6,100 clones, roughly 85% of them present only once. Material for sequencing was peripheral blood. These receptor sequences come from a human donor with active COVID-19. The donor label of this sample is uncertain.

DNA of the CDR3: TGTGCCAGCAGCATAGGTCGGTGGGAGGGCTATGGCTACACCTTC. Encoded protein: CASSIGRWEGYGYTF. The chain is built from TRBV9 and TRBJ1-2; D is undetermined. CDR1 is SGDLS, CDR2 YYNGEE, per germline. Between the trimmed V and J ends, which lost 4 bases and 4 bases, there was a span of 17 bases. The CDR3 covers 15 residues.

The gene calls are TRBV15 and TRBJ2-1, with TRBD2 identical over 13 bases. The J segment lost 8 bases and the V segment lost 2 bases, leaving 6 bases of the junction unmatched. Germline V gives CDR1 LNHNV, CDR2 YYDKDF (reference sequence). CDR3 length: 16 amino acids. The CDR3 protein is CATSRRTSGRYYEQFF. Here the CDR3 DNA reads TGTGCCACCAGCAGACGGACTAGCGGGAGATACTATGAGCAGTTCTTC.

The chain links TRBV15 to TRBJ2-7; 7 bases are a match to TRBD1. The CDR3 covers 16 residues. Germline assignment: CDR1 LNHNV and CDR2 YYDKDF (reference sequence). V lost 6 bases, J lost 2 bases, and 13 bases stayed unmatched. As DNA, the CDR3 is TGTGCCACCAGACCTAAAAACCGGGACAGCGCCTACGAGCAGTACGTC. This codes for CATRPKNRDSAYEQYV.

This CDR3 reads CASSVDPPGLVSGEQYF. For the CDR3, the DNA is TGTGCCAGCAGCGTAGACCCCCCGGGACTTGTGTCGGGGGAGCAGTACTTC. V is TRBV9 and J is TRBJ2-7; possible D gene TRBD2, 6 bases. The germline V and J ends were trimmed by 0 bases and 7 bases, with 23 bases remaining between them. The germline V gene encodes CDR1 SGDLS and CDR2 YYNGEE. The CDR3 loop spans 17 amino acids.

The genes are TRBV10-3 and TRBJ2-1, with 7 bases matching TRBD2. The CDR3 totals 15 residues. Trimming at V came to 3 bases and at J to 4 bases, leaving 6 bases not matched to a gene. Per germline, CDR1 ENHRY and CDR2 SYGVKD. In nucleotides, the CDR3 is TGTGCCATCAGTGACAGCGGGACTGTATACAATGAGCAGTTCTTC. The encoded protein is CAISDSGTVYNEQFF.

This sequence joins TRBV5-1 and TRBJ1-1; D is possibly TRBD1 (6 bases). The CDR3 has 15 residues. Deletions cut 4 bases from V and 2 bases from J, with 15 bases between. Germline V gene data show CDR1 as SGHRS and CDR2 as YFSETQ. The CDR3 sequence is CASSALQGRNTEAFF. Here the CDR3 DNA reads TGCGCCAGCAGCGCCTTACAGGGAAGAAACACTGAAGCTTTCTTT.

This chain uses TRBV15 with TRBJ2-2; the D is unclear. The CDR3 loop spans 15 amino acids. CDR1 and CDR2 from the germline V gene are LNHNV and YYDKDF (reference sequence). Trimming left V 1 base short and J 2 bases short, with 8 bases between. The CDR3 is CATSRGRFNTGELFF. For the CDR3, the DNA is TGTGCCACCAGCAGAGGGCGGTTTAACACCGGGGAGCTGTTTTTT.

The chain is built from TRBV3-1 (or the pseudogene TRBV3-2) and TRBJ2-1; 14 bases map to TRBD2. Germline V gene lookup returns CDR1 LGHDT and CDR2 YNNKEL (reference sequence). This CDR3 is built from 16 residues. J gave up 9 bases and V 1 base, and 5 bases lay outside the gene matches. Written as DNA, the CDR3 is TGTGCCAGCAGCCAAGGGACTAGCGGGAGGTTAAGTGAGCAGTTCTTC. Protein sequence: CASSQGTSGRLSEQFF.

The V and J genes are TRBV7-2 and TRBJ2-1, with TRBD2 matching 10 bases. Germline assignment: CDR1 SGHTA and CDR2 FQGNSA. With V trimmed by 5 bases and J by 3 bases, 4 bases remained unmatched. The CDR3 spans 15 residues. CDR3 in DNA: TGTGCCAGCAGCGCCCTAGCGGGAGTCTACAATGAGCAGTTCTTC. Its translation is CASSALAGVYNEQFF.

The J gene is TRBJ2-1, the V gene TRBV24-1, with 10 nucleotides matching TRBD1. V lost 3 bases, J lost 7 bases, and 11 bases stayed unmatched. The V gene's germline CDR1 is KGHDR and CDR2 SFDVKD. The CDR3 has 17 amino acids. This chain's CDR3 is CATSDPTPGQGRNEQFF. Here the CDR3 DNA reads TGTGCCACCAGTGATCCTACTCCGGGACAGGGGAGGAATGAGCAGTTCTTC.

CDR3: CASSYSSHRTYEQYF. The CDR3 DNA is TGTGCCAGCAGTTACTCGTCCCACAGAACCTACGAGCAGTACTTC. The chain recombines TRBV6-5 with TRBJ2-7; D gene unclear. CDR1 and CDR2 from the germline V gene are MNHEY and SVGAGI. The CDR3 contains 15 residues. V was pared by 0 bases and J by 2 bases, with 11 bases between.